The 15 T cell receptor beta chains in this list originate from one sample, sequenced in a study of blood T cell repertoires in COVID-19. Data came from immunoSEQ multiplex PCR; TCRdb stores just in-frame clones and leaves some out. The sample contains about 190,000 clones, around 88% of which appear only once. What was sequenced was peripheral blood. The origin of the receptors is a man aged 45-60 years with active or convalescent COVID-19.

The J gene is TRBJ1-6, the V gene TRBV5-6; TRBD1 matches at 12 bases. Germline CDR1 is SGHDT and CDR2 is YYEEEE. Trimming at V came to 4 bases and at J to 10 bases, leaving 9 bases not matched to a gene. CDR3 size: 16 residues. CDR3 protein: CASSPQTGTGGSPLHF. The DNA of the CDR3 is TGTGCCAGCAGCCCTCAGACCGGGACAGGGGGCTCACCCCTCCACTTT.

Written as DNA, the CDR3 is TGTGCCAGCAGCCGGGGGGGATTAGCGGGTGAGCAGTTCTTC. Its protein product is CASSRGGLAGEQFF. The chain joins TRBV11-3 to TRBJ2-1, with 8 bases lining up with TRBD2. The J segment lost 9 bases and the V segment lost 5 bases, leaving 9 bases of the junction unmatched. CDR1 SGHNT and CDR2 YENEEA come from the germline V gene. The CDR3 runs to 14 residues.

The chain is built from TRBV19 and TRBJ2-3; 9 nucleotides agree with TRBD1. From germline, CDR1 is LNHDA and CDR2 SQIVND (reference sequence). With 2 bases clipped from V and 3 bases from J, the junction kept 3 bases outside the gene matches. The CDR3 runs 15 residues. Here the CDR3 reads CASSIPGQGTDTQYF. The CDR3 DNA reads TGTGCCAGTAGTATACCGGGACAGGGAACAGATACGCAGTATTTT. Full variable domain (rest looked up from reference TRBV19 and TRBJ2-3): DGGITQSPKYLFRKEGQNVTLSCEQNLNHDAMYWYRQDPGQGLRLIYYSQIVNDFQKGDIAEGYSVSREKKESFPLTVTSAQKNPTAFYLCASSIPGQGTDTQYFGPGTRLTVL.

The chain combines TRBV11-2 with TRBJ1-3; no clear D. Trimming cost V 4 bases and J 4 bases, with 8 bases left between them. The CDR3 has 13 residues. The germline CDR1 and CDR2 sequences are SGHAT and FQNNGV. CDR3 in DNA: TGTGCCAGCAGCTCCGTCCAGGGAAACACCATATATTTT. It encodes CASSSVQGNTIYF.

The chain uses TRBV4-3 and TRBJ2-2, with D tentatively TRBD2 (5 bases). The germline V and J ends were trimmed by 4 bases and 8 bases, with 14 bases remaining between them. Germline V CDR1 and CDR2: LGHNA, YSLEER. The CDR3 is made up of 14 amino acids. The CDR3 sequence: CASSPEGLAGELFF. The DNA for the CDR3 is TGCGCCAGCAGCCCCGAGGGTTTAGCGGGGGAGCTGTTTTTT.

With regard to this clone: The junction differs from germline at one of its ends, possibly a read error. The rearrangement links TRBV19 to TRBJ2-4; possible D gene TRBD2, 6 bases. The CDR3 covers 16 residues. Per germline, CDR1 LNHDA and CDR2 SQIVND (reference sequence). The CDR3 DNA follows: TGTGCCAGTAGTATGGCCCAGACGACTAGGTCCCCGATTCAGAACTTC. Its protein product is CASSMAQTTRSPIQNF.

The V gene is TRBV2, the J gene TRBJ1-2, with D perhaps TRBD1 (6 bases). This CDR3 is 12 amino acids long. V was pared by 7 bases and J by 6 bases, with 12 bases between. The germline CDR1 and CDR2 sequences are SNHLY and FYNNEI. In DNA form, the CDR3 reads TGTGCCAGCATCCGCGGGGGCGATGGCTACACCTTC. This encodes CASIRGGDGYTF.

The chain recombines TRBV7-2 with TRBJ1-5; D not resolved. The CDR3 is made up of 15 amino acids. Trimming removed 7 bases at V and 3 bases at J, with 16 bases between. The V gene's germline CDR1 is SGHTA and CDR2 FQGNSA. The CDR3 sequence: CASTPRGGDNQPQHF. CDR3 DNA sequence: TGTGCCAGCACCCCCCGGGGTGGCGACAATCAGCCCCAGCATTTT.

V and J are TRBV9 and TRBJ1-1, with TRBD1 matching over 9 bases. Trimming at V came to 1 base and at J to 4 bases, leaving 8 bases not matched to a gene. Germline V gives CDR1 SGDLS, CDR2 YYNGEE. This CDR3 has 16 residues. The CDR3 spells CASSVNAGQGLTEAFF. The CDR3 DNA reads TGTGCCAGCAGCGTAAATGCCGGACAGGGGCTCACTGAAGCTTTCTTT.

This chain links TRBV29-1 with TRBJ1-1, with D possibly matching TRBD1 (5 bases). Deletions cut 8 bases from V and 1 base from J, with 8 bases between. Germline V lookup: CDR1 SQVTM, CDR2 ANQGSEA. The CDR3 length is 11 residues. The CDR3 loop reads CSLGGNTEAFF. The DNA of the CDR3 is TGCAGCCTGGGGGGGAACACTGAAGCTTTCTTT.

The chain links TRBV11-2 to TRBJ2-1; TRBD2 agrees at 8 bases. The CDR3 is made up of 16 amino acids. Germline V gives CDR1 SGHAT, CDR2 FQNNGV. V dropped 5 bases and J dropped 5; count of bases not matched to a gene: 11. The CDR3 DNA is TGTGCCAGCAGCCCTCGGACTAGCATAGGGGACAATGAGCAGTTCTTC. The encoded protein is CASSPRTSIGDNEQFF.

Details on this clone: This sample also contains other DNA sequences that code for the same CDR3. This chain uses TRBV19 with TRBJ1-1; TRBD1 might be the D (6 bases). Germline V gene lookup returns CDR1 LNHDA and CDR2 SQIVND (reference sequence). The CDR3 covers 13 residues. V was trimmed by 8 bases and J by 3 bases, leaving 13 bases between them. CDR3 region: CASRTAGDTEAFF. CDR3 nucleotides: TGTGCCAGTCGGACAGCCGGGGACACTGAAGCTTTCTTT.

This chain links TRBV30 with TRBJ1-6, with 8 bases lining up with TRBD1. Germline V gene sequence: CDR1 GTSNPN, CDR2 SVGIG (reference sequence). This CDR3 is 16 amino acids long. Germline trimming cut 2 bases from V and 10 bases from J; bases unmatched to any gene: 13. CDR3 in DNA: TGTGCCTGGAGTCCTCTGCGCGGGACAGGTTTGTCACCCCTCCACTTT. It codes for CAWSPLRGTGLSPLHF.

The J gene is TRBJ1-1, the V gene TRBV9, with TRBD1 matching 8 bases. Germline loops: CDR1 SGDLS, CDR2 YYNGEE. The V and J ends lost 0 bases and 4 bases, in that order; junction bases with no gene match: 5. The CDR3 runs 15 residues. CDR3 DNA: TGTGCCAGCAGCGTAGGGGCAGGGGGCGGCACTGAAGCTTTCTTT. Encoded protein: CASSVGAGGGTEAFF.

This clone has more than one count but fewer than ten. The rearrangement links TRBV6-6 to TRBJ1-2; 7 bases fit TRBD1. Trimming removed 6 bases from V and 5 bases from J; junction bases left unmatched: 6. Germline CDR1 is MNHNY and CDR2 is SVGAGI (reference sequence). CDR3 length: 13 amino acids. This CDR3 is CASRPGQKYGYTF. CDR3 DNA: TGTGCCAGCAGGCCGGGACAGAAATATGGCTACACCTTC.